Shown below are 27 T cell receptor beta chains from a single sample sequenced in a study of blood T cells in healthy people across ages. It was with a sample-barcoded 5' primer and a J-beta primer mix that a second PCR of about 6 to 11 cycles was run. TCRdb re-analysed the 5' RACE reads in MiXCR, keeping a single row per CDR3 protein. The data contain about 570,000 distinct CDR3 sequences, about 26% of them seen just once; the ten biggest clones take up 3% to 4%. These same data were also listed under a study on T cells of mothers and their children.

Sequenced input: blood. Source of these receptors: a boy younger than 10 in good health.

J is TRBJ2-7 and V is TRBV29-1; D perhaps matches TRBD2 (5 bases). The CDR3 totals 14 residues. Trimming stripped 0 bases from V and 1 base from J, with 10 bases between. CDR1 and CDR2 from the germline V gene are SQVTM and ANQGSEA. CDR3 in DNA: TGCAGCGTTGAAGATGAAGGACTTTCCTACGAGCAGTACTTC. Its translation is CSVEDEGLSYEQYF.

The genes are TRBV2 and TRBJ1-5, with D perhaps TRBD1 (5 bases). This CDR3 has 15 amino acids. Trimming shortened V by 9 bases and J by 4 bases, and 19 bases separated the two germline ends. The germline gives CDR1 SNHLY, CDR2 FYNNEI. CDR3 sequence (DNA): TGTGCCAGTGACCCTCGCGGGGGGTGGAATCAGCCCCAGCATTTT. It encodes CASDPRGGWNQPQHF.

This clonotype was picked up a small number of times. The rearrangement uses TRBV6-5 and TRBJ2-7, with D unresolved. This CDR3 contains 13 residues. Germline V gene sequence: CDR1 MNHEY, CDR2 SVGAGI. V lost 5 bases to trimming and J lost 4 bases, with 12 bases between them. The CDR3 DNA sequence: TGTGCCAGCAGTAAAGGTTGGGGATACGAGCAGTACTTC. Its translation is CASSKGWGYEQYF.

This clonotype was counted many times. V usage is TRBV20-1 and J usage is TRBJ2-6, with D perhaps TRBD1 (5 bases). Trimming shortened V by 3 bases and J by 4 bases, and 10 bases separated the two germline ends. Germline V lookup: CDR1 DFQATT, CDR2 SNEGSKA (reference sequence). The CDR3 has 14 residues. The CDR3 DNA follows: TGCAGTGCTAGTCAGGGTACCGGGGCCAACGTCCTGACTTTC. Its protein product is CSASQGTGANVLTF.

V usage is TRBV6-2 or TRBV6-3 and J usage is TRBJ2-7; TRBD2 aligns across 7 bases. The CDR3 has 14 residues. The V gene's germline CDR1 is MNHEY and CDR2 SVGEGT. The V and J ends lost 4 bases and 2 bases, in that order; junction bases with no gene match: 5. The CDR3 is CASSSAGQPYEQYF. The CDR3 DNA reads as TGTGCCAGCAGTTCAGCGGGGCAGCCCTACGAGCAGTACTTC.

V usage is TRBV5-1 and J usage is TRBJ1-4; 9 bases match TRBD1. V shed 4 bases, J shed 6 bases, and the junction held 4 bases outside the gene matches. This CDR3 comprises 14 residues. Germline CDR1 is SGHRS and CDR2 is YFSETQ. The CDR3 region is CASSRDRADEKLFF. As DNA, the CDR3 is TGCGCCAGCAGCCGGGACAGGGCAGATGAAAAACTGTTTTTT.

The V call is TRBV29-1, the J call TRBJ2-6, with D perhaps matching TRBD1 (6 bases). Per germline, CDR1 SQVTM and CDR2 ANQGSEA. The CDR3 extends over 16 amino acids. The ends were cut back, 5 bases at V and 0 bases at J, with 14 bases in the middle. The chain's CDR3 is CSVRNRETSGANVLTF. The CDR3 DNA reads TGCAGCGTTAGGAACAGGGAAACCTCTGGGGCCAACGTCCTGACTTTC.

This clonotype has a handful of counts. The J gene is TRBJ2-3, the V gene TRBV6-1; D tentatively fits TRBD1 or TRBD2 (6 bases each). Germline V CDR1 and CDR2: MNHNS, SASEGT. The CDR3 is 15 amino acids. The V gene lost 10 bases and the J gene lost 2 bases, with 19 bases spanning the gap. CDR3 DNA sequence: TGTGCCACTGGATTGGGGGGCCCCCACACAGATACGCAGTATTTT. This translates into CATGLGGPHTDTQYF.

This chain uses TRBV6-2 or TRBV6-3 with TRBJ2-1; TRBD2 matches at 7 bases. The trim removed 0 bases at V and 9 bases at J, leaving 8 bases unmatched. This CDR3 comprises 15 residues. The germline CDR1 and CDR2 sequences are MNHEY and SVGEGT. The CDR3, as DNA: TGTGCCAGCAGTTACTCTGGGACTACAAGTGGTGAGCAGTTCTTC. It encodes CASSYSGTTSGEQFF.

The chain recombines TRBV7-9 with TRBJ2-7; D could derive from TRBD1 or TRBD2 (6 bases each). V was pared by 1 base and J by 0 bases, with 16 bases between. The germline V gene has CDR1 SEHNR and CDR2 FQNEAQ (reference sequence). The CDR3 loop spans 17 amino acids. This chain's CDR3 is CASSLDSIGGNSYEQYF. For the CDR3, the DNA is TGTGCCAGCAGCTTAGACTCGATAGGGGGGAACTCCTACGAGCAGTACTTC.

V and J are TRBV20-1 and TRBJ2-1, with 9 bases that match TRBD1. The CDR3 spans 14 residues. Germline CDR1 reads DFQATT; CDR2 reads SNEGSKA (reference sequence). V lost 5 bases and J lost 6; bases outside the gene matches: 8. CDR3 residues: CSADTGTGINEQFF. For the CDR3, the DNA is TGCAGTGCTGATACCGGGACAGGGATCAATGAGCAGTTCTTC.

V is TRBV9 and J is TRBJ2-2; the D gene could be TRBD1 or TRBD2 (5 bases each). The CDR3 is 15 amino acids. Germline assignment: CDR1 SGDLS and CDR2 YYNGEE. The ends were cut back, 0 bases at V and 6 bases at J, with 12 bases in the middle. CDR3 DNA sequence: TGTGCCAGCAGCGTAGAGGGGAGTGGGTCCGGGGAGCTGTTTTTT. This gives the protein CASSVEGSGSGELFF.

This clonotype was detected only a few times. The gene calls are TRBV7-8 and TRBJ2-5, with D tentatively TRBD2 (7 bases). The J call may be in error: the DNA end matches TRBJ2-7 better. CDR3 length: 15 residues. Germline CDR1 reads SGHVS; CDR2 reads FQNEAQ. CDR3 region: CASSLRSGGRHEQYF. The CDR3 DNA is TGTGCCAGCAGCTTAAGGTCCGGGGGGCGGCACGAGCAGTACTTC.

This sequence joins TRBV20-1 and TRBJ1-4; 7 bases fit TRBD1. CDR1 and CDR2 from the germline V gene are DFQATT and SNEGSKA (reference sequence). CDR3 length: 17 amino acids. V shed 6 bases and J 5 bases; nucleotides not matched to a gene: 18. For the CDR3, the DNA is TGCAGTGCGGAATCGGACAGGCGAGGGGGAGTAAATGAAAAACTGTTTTTT. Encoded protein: CSAESDRRGGVNEKLFF.

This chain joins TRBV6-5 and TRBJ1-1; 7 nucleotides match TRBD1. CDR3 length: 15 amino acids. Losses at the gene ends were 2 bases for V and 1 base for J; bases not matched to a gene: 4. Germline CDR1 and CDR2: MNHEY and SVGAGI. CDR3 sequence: CASSYSNRGNTEAFF. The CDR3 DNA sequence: TGTGCCAGCAGTTACAGCAACAGGGGGAACACTGAAGCTTTCTTT.

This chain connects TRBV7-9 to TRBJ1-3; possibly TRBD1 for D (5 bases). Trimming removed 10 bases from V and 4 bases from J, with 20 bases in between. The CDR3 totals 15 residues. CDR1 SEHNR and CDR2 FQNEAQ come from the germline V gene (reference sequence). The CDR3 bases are TGTGCCAACAGGCTCCTAGGGGAAGGAGGAAACACCATATATTTT. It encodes CANRLLGEGGNTIYF.

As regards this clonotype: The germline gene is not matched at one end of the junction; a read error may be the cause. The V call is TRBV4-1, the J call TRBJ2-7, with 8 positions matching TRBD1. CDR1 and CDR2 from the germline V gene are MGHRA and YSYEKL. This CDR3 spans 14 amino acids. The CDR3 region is CASSQEQGAYEQYF. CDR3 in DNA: TGCGCCAGCAGCCAAGAGCAGGGGGCCTACGAGCAATACTTC.

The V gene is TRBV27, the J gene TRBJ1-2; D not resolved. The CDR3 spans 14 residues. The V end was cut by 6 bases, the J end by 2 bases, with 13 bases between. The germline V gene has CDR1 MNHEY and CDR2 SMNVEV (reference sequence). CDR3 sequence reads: CASSKEARNYGYTF. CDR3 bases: TGTGCCAGCAGCAAAGAGGCGAGAAACTATGGCTACACCTTC.

In DNA form, the CDR3 reads TGTGCCAGCAGCCCGGGACGGACTAGCTCTGGGGCCAACGTCCTGACTTTC. Its protein is CASSPGRTSSGANVLTF. The rearrangement links TRBV14 to TRBJ2-6; 7 bases match TRBD2. The CDR3 runs 17 residues. V was clipped by 4 bases and J by 0 bases; unmatched bases: 6. The germline CDR1 and CDR2 sequences are SGHDN and FVKESK.

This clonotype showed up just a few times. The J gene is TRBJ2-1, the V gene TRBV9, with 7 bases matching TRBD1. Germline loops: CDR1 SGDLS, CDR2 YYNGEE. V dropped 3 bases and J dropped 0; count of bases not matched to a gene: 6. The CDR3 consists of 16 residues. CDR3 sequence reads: CASSEAPGGSYNEQFF. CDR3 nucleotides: TGTGCCAGCAGCGAGGCCCCAGGGGGCTCCTACAATGAGCAGTTCTTC.

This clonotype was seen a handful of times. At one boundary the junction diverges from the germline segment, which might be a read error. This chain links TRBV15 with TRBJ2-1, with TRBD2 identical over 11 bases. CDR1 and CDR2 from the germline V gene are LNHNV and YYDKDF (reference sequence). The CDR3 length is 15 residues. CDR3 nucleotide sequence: TGTGCCGCCAGCAGAGATAGCGGGGGGGCCAATGAGCAGTTCTTC. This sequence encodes CAASRDSGGANEQFF.

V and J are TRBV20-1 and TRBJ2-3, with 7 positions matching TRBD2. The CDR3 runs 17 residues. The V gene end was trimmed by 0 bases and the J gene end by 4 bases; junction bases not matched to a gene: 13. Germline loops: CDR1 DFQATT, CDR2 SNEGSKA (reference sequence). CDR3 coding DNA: TGCAGTGCTAGAGATCTGAGACTAGCCCCCGTGGCAGATACGCAGTATTTT. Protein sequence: CSARDLRLAPVADTQYF.

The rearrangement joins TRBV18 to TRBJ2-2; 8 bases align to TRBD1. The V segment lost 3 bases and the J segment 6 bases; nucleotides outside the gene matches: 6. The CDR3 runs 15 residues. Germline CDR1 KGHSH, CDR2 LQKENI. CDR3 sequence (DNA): TGTGCCAGCTCACCCGGGACAGGAGGCGCCGGGGAGCTGTTTTTT. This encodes CASSPGTGGAGELFF. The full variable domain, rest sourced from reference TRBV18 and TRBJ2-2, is NAGVMQNPRHLVRRRGQEARLRCSPMKGHSHVYWYRQLPEEGLKFMVYLQKENIIDESGMPKERFSAEFPKEGPSILRIQQVVRGDSAAYFCASSPGTGGAGELFFGEGSRLTVL.

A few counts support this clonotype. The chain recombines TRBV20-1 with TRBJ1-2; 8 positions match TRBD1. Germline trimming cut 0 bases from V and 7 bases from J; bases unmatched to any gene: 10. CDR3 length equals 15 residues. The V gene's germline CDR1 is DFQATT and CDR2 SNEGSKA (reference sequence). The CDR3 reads CSARDRDRPVGGYTF. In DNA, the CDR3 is TGCAGTGCTAGAGATCGGGACAGGCCGGTTGGTGGCTACACCTTC.

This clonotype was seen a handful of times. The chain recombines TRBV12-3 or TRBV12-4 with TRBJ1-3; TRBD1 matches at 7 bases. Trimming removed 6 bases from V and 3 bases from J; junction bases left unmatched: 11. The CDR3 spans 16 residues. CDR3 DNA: TGTGCCAGCAGACACAGGACAGGCCGACTTGGAAACACCATATATTTT. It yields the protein CASRHRTGRLGNTIYF.

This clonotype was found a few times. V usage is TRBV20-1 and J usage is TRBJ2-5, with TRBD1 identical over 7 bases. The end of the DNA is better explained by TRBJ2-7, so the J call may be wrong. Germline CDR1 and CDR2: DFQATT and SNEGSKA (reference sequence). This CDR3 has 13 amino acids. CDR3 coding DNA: TGCAGTGCTACTAAGACAGGGAACTACGAGCAGTACTTC. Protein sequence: CSATKTGNYEQYF.

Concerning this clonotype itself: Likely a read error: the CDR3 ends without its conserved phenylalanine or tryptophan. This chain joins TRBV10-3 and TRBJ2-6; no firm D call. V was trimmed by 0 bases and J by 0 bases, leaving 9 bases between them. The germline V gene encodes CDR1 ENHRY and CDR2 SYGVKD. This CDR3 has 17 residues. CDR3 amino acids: CAISESTRVSGANVLTS. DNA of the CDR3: TGTGCCATCAGTGAGTCGACTCGGGTCTCTGGGGCCAACGTCCTGACTTCC.